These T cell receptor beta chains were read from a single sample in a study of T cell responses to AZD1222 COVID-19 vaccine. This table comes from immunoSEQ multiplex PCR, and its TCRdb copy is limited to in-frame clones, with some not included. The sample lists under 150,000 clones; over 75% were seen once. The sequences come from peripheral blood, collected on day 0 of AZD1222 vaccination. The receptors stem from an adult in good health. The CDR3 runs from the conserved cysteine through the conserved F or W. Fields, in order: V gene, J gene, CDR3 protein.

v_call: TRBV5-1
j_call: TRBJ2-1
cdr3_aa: CASRVPGGQEQFF

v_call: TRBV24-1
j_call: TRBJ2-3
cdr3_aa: CATSDRGLAGTDTQYF

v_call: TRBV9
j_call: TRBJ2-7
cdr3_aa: CASSAGEGRLYEQYF

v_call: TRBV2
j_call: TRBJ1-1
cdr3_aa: CASVIGVRTEAFF

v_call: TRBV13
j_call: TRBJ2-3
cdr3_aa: CASSLEGLVYSDTQYF

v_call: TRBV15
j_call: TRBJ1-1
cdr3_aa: CATSRDSRGLGRNTEAFF

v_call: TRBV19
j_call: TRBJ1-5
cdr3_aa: CASSIGRVGNQPQHF

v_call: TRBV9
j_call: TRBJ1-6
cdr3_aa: CASSPREQGGSPLHF

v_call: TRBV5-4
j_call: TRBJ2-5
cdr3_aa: CASSVYRTGEETQYF

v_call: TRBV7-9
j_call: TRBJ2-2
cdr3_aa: CASSPSTSGNTGELFF

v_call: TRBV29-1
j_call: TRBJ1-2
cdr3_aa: CSGLGLTGTQNGYTF

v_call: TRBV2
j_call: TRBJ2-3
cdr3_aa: CASRESEMTSDTQYF

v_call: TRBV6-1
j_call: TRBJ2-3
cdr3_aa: CASSESSVRTDTQYF

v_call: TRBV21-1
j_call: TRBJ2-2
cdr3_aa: CARPTGELFF

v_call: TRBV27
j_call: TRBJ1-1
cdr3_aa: CASSFGQNTEAFF

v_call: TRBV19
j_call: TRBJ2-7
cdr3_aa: CASSDRGSAYEQYF

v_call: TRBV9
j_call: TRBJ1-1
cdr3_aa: CASSVVQGRNTEAFF

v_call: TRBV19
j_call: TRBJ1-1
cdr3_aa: CASSKYGAEAFF

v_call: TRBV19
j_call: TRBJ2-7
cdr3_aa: CASSQGESGRVNYEQYF

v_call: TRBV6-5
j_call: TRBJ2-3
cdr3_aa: CASSYGTAVTDTQYF

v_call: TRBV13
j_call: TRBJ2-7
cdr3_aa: CASASRGSAYEQYF

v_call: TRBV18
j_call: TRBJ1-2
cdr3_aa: CASSPPSGANFYGYTF

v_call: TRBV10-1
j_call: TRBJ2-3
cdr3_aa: CASSERLAGDGDTQYF

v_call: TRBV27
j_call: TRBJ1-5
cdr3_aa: CASSPWTSRGNQPQHF

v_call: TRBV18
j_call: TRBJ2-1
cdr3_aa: CASSPPLPAGRLGAEQFF

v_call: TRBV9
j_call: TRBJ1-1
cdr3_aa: CASANRPWSTEAFF

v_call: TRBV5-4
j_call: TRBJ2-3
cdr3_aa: CASSLGGSTDTQYF

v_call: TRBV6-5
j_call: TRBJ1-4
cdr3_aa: CASSYRPGGKEKLFF

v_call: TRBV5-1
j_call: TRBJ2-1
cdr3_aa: CASSLGTGSRSSYNEQFF

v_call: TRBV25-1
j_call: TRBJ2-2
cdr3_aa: CASSEFAGGELFF

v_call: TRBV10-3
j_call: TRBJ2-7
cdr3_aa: CAINTPGQGPHYEQYF

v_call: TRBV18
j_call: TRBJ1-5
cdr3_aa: CASSQDRDQPQHF

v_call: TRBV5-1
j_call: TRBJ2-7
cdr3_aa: CASSLSSTYEQYF